This TCR beta chain was recovered during a study of shared clonotypes between healthy human individuals. Broader study findings: Relative to clonotypes present in all four donors, those not shared had lower generation probabilities.

Notes on this clone: Antigen: not known.

Investigators divided CD4+ cells into CD45RA+ naive and CD45RA-negative memory subsets. This table comes from immunoSEQ multiplex PCR, and its TCRdb copy is limited to in-frame clones, with some not included. Of around 1.6 million clones listed, 95% to 99% are singletons. The TCR originated in a man aged 30 to 45 in good health. Sequenced: naive CD4+ T cells sorted from blood. Subset noted: CD45RA+ positively selected.

The CDR3 DNA sequence: TGTGCCAGTACTCCAGGGAAGACGGGCCAAGAGACCCAGTACTTC. It specifies CASTPGKTGQETQYF. V is TRBV6-1 and J is TRBJ2-5; tentative D call: TRBD1 (5 bases). There are 15 residues in the CDR3. Trimming removed 9 bases from V and 1 base from J, with 18 bases in between. Germline V lookup: CDR1 MNHNS, CDR2 SASEGT.